This T cell receptor (beta chain) derives from a study of blood T cell repertoires in COVID-19. Across the study: Acute-phase and convalescent COVID-19 samples originated in the United States, Italy and Spain. T cells, B-cell-depleted T cells, or PBMCs supplied cDNA or gDNA.

Methods used by the authors: Estimated nucleated cell counts came from reference gene primer amplification. Clones were read by immunoSEQ multiplex PCR, and TCRdb kept only the in-frame ones, dropping some. V and J calls and clone size come straight from that table; D and trimming were deduced from the DNA. The sample lists about 99,000 clones; less than 85% were seen once. Germline-derived CDR1 and CDR2 are MNHNS and SASEGT. CDR3 length: 15 residues. J lost 6 bases, V lost 2 bases, and 6 bases had no gene match. Source material: peripheral blood. The chain employs TRBV6-1 and TRBJ2-2; 7 bases align to TRBD2. This sequence originates from a woman of 80 years or more with active or convalescent COVID-19. The CDR3: CASSETGGVPGELFF. CDR3 in DNA: TGTGCCAGCAGTGAAACGGGAGGTGTCCCCGGGGAGCTGTTTTTT.